These T cell receptor beta chains were read from a single sample in a study of T cell changes during pregnancy in multiple sclerosis. Repertoires were generated with immunoSEQ multiplex PCR, while TCRdb's copy carries only in-frame clones and drops some. The table has about 41,000 clones, around 93% seen once; the top ten hold roughly 7.4%. Sequencing was performed on CD8+ T cells from peripheral blood mononuclear cells, taken in the third trimester of pregnancy. The receptors were sampled from a female donor with multiple sclerosis, enrolled in a pregnancy study. Each CDR3 is given with its conserved first and last residue. A D gene is named only where the DNA matches it firmly. The size entry is marked missing in some rows and otherwise reads once, few, many or a size class.

v_gene: TRBV27
d_gene: NA
j_gene: TRBJ2-7
abundance: NA
CDR3aa: CASSSIGQSYEQYF
CDR3nt: TGTGCCAGCAGTTCCATTGGACAGTCCTACGAGCAGTACTTC

v_gene: TRBV7-2
d_gene: TRBD1
j_gene: TRBJ2-2
abundance: NA
CDR3aa: CASSSKGQDSFTGELFF
CDR3nt: TGTGCCAGCAGCTCGAAAGGACAGGACTCTTTCACCGGGGAGCTGTTTTTT

v_gene: TRBV28
d_gene: NA
j_gene: TRBJ2-5
abundance: NA
CDR3aa: CASGPGETQYF
CDR3nt: TGTGCCAGCGGGCCGGGGGAGACCCAGTACTTC

v_gene: TRBV10-3
d_gene: TRBD2
j_gene: TRBJ2-2
abundance: NA
CDR3aa: CAASATSGRARELFF
CDR3nt: TGTGCCGCCTCAGCCACTAGCGGGAGGGCCCGGGAGCTGTTTTTT

v_gene: TRBV7-9
d_gene: NA
j_gene: TRBJ1-1
abundance: NA
CDR3aa: CASSFAGLYTEAFF
CDR3nt: TGTGCCAGCAGCTTCGCAGGGTTGTACACTGAAGCTTTCTTT

v_gene: TRBV2
d_gene: TRBD2
j_gene: TRBJ2-5
abundance: NA
CDR3aa: CASSEATSAIQETQYF
CDR3nt: TGTGCCAGCAGTGAAGCGACTAGCGCGATACAAGAGACCCAGTACTTC

v_gene: TRBV5-4
d_gene: TRBD1
j_gene: TRBJ1-1
abundance: few
CDR3aa: CASSFPLTGPNTEAFF
CDR3nt: TGTGCCAGCAGCTTCCCCTTGACAGGGCCAAACACTGAAGCTTTCTTT

v_gene: TRBV7-9
d_gene: TRBD1
j_gene: TRBJ2-5
abundance: NA
CDR3aa: CASSPGQGAKTQYF
CDR3nt: TGTGCCAGCAGCCCGGGACAGGGGGCGAAGACCCAGTACTTC

v_gene: TRBV25-1
d_gene: NA
j_gene: TRBJ2-3
abundance: NA
CDR3aa: CASSLATAWDTQYF
CDR3nt: TGTGCCAGCAGTCTAGCGACCGCCTGGGATACGCAGTATTTT

v_gene: TRBV4-1
d_gene: NA
j_gene: TRBJ2-1
abundance: NA
CDR3aa: CASSLAAPGDEQFF
CDR3nt: TGCGCCAGCAGCTTAGCGGCCCCTGGGGATGAGCAGTTCTTC

v_gene: TRBV5-6
d_gene: TRBD1
j_gene: TRBJ1-2
abundance: NA
CDR3aa: CASSNNPGQVYGYTF
CDR3nt: TGTGCCAGCAGCAATAATCCGGGACAGGTATATGGCTACACCTTC

v_gene: TRBV14
d_gene: NA
j_gene: TRBJ2-3
abundance: NA
CDR3aa: CASSQLADTQYF
CDR3nt: TGTGCCAGCAGCCAACTCGCAGATACGCAGTATTTT

v_gene: TRBV27
d_gene: TRBD2
j_gene: TRBJ2-2
abundance: NA
CDR3aa: CASGDLAGETGELFF
CDR3nt: TGTGCCAGCGGCGACCTAGCGGGAGAAACCGGGGAGCTGTTTTTT

v_gene: TRBV28
d_gene: TRBD1
j_gene: TRBJ1-5
abundance: NA
CDR3aa: CASSSRQGRKPQHF
CDR3nt: TGTGCCAGCAGTTCCCGACAGGGAAGAAAGCCCCAGCATTTT

v_gene: TRBV28
d_gene: TRBD1
j_gene: TRBJ1-1
abundance: few
CDR3aa: CASNHDGQAEAFF
CDR3nt: TGTGCCAGCAACCATGATGGACAGGCTGAAGCTTTCTTT

v_gene: TRBV7-2
d_gene: TRBD1
j_gene: TRBJ2-2
abundance: NA
CDR3aa: CASSTGTANTGELFF
CDR3nt: TGTGCCAGCAGTACCGGGACAGCGAACACCGGGGAGCTGTTTTTT

v_gene: TRBV28
d_gene: TRBD1
j_gene: TRBJ2-7
abundance: NA
CDR3aa: CASSPTGSTYEQYF
CDR3nt: TGTGCCAGCAGTCCGACAGGGTCTACCTACGAGCAGTACTTC

v_gene: TRBV11-2
d_gene: TRBD2
j_gene: TRBJ2-1
abundance: NA
CDR3aa: CASSLGTSGNSYNEQFF
CDR3nt: TGTGCCAGCAGCCTAGGGACTAGCGGTAACTCCTACAATGAGCAGTTCTTC

v_gene: TRBV7-9
d_gene: TRBD1
j_gene: TRBJ1-2
abundance: NA
CDR3aa: CASSLGTGPRNYGYTF
CDR3nt: TGTGCCAGCAGCTTAGGGACAGGACCTCGTAACTATGGCTACACCTTC

v_gene: TRBV9
d_gene: NA
j_gene: TRBJ2-3
abundance: once
CDR3aa: CASSPREDTQYF
CDR3nt: TGTGCCAGCAGCCCCCGTGAGGATACGCAGTATTTT

v_gene: TRBV19
d_gene: TRBD2
j_gene: TRBJ2-5
abundance: NA
CDR3aa: CASSIEAGGETQYF
CDR3nt: TGTGCCAGTAGTATCGAGGCGGGAGGGGAGACCCAGTACTTC

v_gene: TRBV9
d_gene: TRBD1
j_gene: TRBJ1-3
abundance: NA
CDR3aa: CASSETPDRVNTIYF
CDR3nt: TGTGCCAGCAGCGAAACCCCGGACAGGGTGAACACCATATATTTT